This T cell receptor (beta chain) was identified in a study of T cell changes during pregnancy in multiple sclerosis. The CDR3 is made up of 16 amino acids. From germline, CDR1 is LNHDA and CDR2 SQIVND (reference sequence). The junction had 3 bases not matched to a gene; V was cut back by 1 base and J by 3 bases. Profiling relied on immunoSEQ multiplex PCR, and the TCRdb table lists in-frame clones only, not all of them. In the table there are approximately 21,000 clones, roughly 80% of which are singletons. Here the sequenced sample was CD8+ T cells from peripheral blood mononuclear cells, taken in the first trimester of pregnancy. The receptor comes from a female donor in good health, enrolled as a control in a pregnancy study. The V call is TRBV19, the J call TRBJ2-3, with 11 bases lining up with TRBD2. The CDR3 spells CASSIATSGATDTQYF. The DNA of the CDR3 is TGTGCCAGTAGTATAGCGACTAGCGGGGCTACAGATACGCAGTATTTT.